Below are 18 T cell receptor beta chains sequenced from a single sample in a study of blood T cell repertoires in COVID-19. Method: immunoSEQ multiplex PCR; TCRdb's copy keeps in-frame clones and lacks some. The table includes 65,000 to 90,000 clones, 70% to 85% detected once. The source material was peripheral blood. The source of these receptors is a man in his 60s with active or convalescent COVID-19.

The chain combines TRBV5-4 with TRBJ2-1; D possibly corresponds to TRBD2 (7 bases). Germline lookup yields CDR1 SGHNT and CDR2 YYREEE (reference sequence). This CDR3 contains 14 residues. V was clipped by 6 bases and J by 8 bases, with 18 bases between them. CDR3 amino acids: CASTKRGGQDEQFF. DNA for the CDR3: TGTGCCAGCACCAAGAGGGGGGGACAAGATGAGCAGTTCTTC.

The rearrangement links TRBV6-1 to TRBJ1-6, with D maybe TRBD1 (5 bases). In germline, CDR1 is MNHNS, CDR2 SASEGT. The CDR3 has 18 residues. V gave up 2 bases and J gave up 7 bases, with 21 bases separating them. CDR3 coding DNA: TGTGCCAGCAGTGAATCGTGGGGCAGGGTCAAACAAAATTCACCCCTCCACTTT. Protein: CASSESWGRVKQNSPLHF.

CDR3 protein: CASSVTSDNEQFF. For the CDR3, the DNA is TGCGCCAGCAGCGTTACTAGCGACAATGAGCAGTTCTTC. The genes are TRBV5-1 and TRBJ2-1; 7 bases map to TRBD2. Germline CDR1 SGHRS, CDR2 YFSETQ. V lost 4 bases and J lost 5; bases outside the gene matches: 3. The CDR3 spans 13 residues.

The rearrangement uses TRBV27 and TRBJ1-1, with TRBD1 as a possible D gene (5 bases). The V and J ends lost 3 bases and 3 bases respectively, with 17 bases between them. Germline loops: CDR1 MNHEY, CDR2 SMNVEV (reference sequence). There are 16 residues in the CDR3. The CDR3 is CASSFRTAARDTEAFF. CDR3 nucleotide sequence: TGTGCCAGCAGTTTCAGAACGGCAGCCAGGGACACTGAAGCTTTCTTT.

CDR3 protein: CASMPLLDDSSSYEQYF. The CDR3 bases are TGTGCCAGCATGCCACTATTGGATGATTCGAGCTCCTACGAGCAGTACTTC. V is TRBV2 and J is TRBJ2-7; D remains ambiguous. Germline CDR1 SNHLY, CDR2 FYNNEI. Trimming cost V 7 bases and J 0 bases, with 22 bases left between them. The length of the CDR3 is 17 residues.

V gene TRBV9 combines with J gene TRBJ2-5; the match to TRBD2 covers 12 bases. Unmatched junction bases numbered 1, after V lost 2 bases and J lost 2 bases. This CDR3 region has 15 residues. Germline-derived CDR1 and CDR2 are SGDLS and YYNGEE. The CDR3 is CASSVTSGGQETQYF. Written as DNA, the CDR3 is TGTGCCAGCAGCGTGACTAGCGGGGGTCAAGAGACCCAGTACTTC. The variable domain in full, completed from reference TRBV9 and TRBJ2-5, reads DSGVTQTPKHLITATGQRVTLRCSPRSGDLSVYWYQQSLDQGLQFLIQYYNGEERAKGNILERFSAQQFPDLHSELNLSSLELGDSALYFCASSVTSGGQETQYFGPGTRLLVL.

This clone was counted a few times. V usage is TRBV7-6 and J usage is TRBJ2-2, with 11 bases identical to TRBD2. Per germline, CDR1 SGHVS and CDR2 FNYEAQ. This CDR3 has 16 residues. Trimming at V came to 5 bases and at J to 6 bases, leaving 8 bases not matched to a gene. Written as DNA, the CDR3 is TGTGCCAGCAGCGTAGGCGAGACTAGCGGGGCCGGGGAGCTGTTTTTT. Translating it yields CASSVGETSGAGELFF.

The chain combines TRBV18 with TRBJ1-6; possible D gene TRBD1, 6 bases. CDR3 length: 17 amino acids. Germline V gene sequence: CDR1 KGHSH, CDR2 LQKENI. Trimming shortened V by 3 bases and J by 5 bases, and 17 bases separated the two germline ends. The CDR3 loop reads CASSPWGTPGNNSPLHF. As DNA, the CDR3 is TGTGCCAGCTCACCGTGGGGGACACCGGGCAATAATTCACCCCTCCACTTT.

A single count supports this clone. The CDR3 region is CASSEERVGAFF. For the CDR3, the DNA is TGTGCCAGCAGTGAAGAGAGAGTTGGAGCTTTCTTT. The genes are TRBV2 and TRBJ1-1; D ambiguous. The CDR3 runs to 12 residues. V shed 1 base and J shed 10 bases, with 10 bases lying between them. CDR1 is SNHLY and CDR2 is FYNNEI in the germline V gene.

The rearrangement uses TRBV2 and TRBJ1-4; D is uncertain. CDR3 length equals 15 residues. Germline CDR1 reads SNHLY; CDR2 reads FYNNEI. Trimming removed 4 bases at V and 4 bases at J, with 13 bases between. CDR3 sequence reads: CASSGTAGDNEKLFF. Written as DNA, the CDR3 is TGTGCCAGCAGTGGAACGGCCGGGGATAATGAAAAACTGTTTTTT.

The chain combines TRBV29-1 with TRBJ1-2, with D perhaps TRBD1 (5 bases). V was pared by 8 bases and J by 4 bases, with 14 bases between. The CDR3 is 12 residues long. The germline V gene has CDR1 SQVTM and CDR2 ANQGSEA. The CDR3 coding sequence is TGCAGCACCGAAGACAGCCTCTATGGCTACACCTTC. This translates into CSTEDSLYGYTF.

CDR3 DNA: TGTGCCAGTAGTAACCACAGGGGCGGACTTCTCGGGTCCAACGTCCTGACTTTC. Its protein product is CASSNHRGGLLGSNVLTF. V is TRBV19 and J is TRBJ2-6, with 7 bases identical to TRBD1. The ends lost 4 bases at V and 8 bases at J; junction bases unmatched: 17. CDR1 and CDR2 (germline): LNHDA, SQIVND (reference sequence). There are 18 residues in the CDR3.

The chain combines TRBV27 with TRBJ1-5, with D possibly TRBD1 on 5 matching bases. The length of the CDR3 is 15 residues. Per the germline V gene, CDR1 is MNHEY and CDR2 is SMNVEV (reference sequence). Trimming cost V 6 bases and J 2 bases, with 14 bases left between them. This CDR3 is CASSSTEIGNQPQHF. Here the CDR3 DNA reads TGTGCCAGCAGCTCGACAGAAATAGGCAATCAGCCCCAGCATTTT.

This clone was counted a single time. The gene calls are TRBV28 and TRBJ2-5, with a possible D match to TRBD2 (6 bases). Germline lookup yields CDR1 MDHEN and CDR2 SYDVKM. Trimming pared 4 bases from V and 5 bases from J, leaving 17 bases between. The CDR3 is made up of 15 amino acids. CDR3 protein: CASSSPREFRETQYF. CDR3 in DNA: TGTGCCAGCAGTTCCCCTCGGGAGTTCAGGGAGACCCAGTACTTC.

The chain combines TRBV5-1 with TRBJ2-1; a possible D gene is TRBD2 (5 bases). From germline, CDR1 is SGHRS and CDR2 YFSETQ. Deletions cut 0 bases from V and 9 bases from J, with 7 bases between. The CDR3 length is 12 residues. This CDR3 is CASSLGGSEQFF. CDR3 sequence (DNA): TGCGCCAGCAGCTTGGGAGGGTCTGAGCAGTTCTTC.

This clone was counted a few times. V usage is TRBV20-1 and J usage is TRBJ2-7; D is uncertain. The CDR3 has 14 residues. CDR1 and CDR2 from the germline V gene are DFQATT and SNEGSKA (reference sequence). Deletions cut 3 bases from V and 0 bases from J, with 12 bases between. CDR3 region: CSASLIPSSYEQYF. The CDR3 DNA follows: TGCAGTGCTAGTCTGATCCCTAGCTCCTACGAGCAGTACTTC.

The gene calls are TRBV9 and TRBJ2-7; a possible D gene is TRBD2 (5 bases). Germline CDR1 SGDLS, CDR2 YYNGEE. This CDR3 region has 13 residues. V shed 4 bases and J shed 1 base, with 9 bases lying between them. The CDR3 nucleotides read TGTGCCAGCAGCCGGGGAATATCCTACGAGCAGTACTTC. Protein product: CASSRGISYEQYF.

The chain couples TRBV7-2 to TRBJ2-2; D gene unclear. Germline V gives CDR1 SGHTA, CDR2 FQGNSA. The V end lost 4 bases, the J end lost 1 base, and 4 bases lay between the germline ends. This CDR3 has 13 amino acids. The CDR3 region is CASSSWNTGELFF. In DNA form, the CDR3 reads TGTGCCAGCAGCTCCTGGAACACCGGGGAGCTGTTTTTT.